Presented here are 20 T cell receptor beta chains from one specimen sequenced in a study of T cells in Graves' hyperthyroidism and ophthalmopathy. The source material, RNA transcripts, was used to amplify TCR beta CDR3 regions. HTBI primers were employed in a first-round RT-PCR of the TCR CDR3. A single record per CDR3 protein comes from TCRdb applying MiXCR to the multiplex PCR reads. The profile shows about 510,000 distinct CDR3 sequences, 40% to 50% of them singletons. Sequencing input: peripheral blood or thyroid tissue (not recorded which). The source of these receptors is an adult woman with Graves' disease, either hyperthyroidism or ophthalmopathy (not recorded which).

This clonotype was counted only a few times. The chain carries TRBV11-2 and TRBJ2-2; D may match TRBD1 or TRBD2 (5 bases each). Germline lookup yields CDR1 SGHAT and CDR2 FQNNGV. The germline V and J ends were trimmed by 5 bases and 10 bases, with 14 bases remaining between them. There are 13 residues in the CDR3. In DNA form, the CDR3 reads TGTGCCAGCAGCCCTGGGACCGCCAAGGAGCTGTTTTTT. This gives the protein CASSPGTAKELFF.

This clonotype has ten or more counts. The chain combines TRBV20-1 with TRBJ1-5; D gene uncertain. Looked up from germline, CDR1 is DFQATT and CDR2 is SNEGSKA (reference sequence). CDR3 length: 14 residues. The V and J ends lost 5 bases and 5 bases respectively, with 16 bases between them. The CDR3, as DNA: TGCAGTGCTGCCTACCTCGGTAGGGATCAGCCCCAGCATTTT. It translates to CSAAYLGRDQPQHF.

The rearrangement links TRBV7-8 to TRBJ2-2, with 9 bases fitting TRBD1. This CDR3 contains 16 residues. CDR1 is SGHVS, CDR2 FQNEAQ, per germline. J lost 5 bases, V lost 0 bases, and 4 bases had no gene match. In nucleotides, the CDR3 is TGTGCCAGCAGCTTAGCACAGGGGGCACGGACCGGGGAGCTGTTTTTT. It translates to CASSLAQGARTGELFF.

This clonotype was seen ten or more times. An end of the junction differs from the germline gene, which may be a read error. The V and J genes are TRBV12-3 or TRBV12-4 and TRBJ1-6; the D is unclear. The CDR3 sequence is 12 residues long. The CDR3 loop is CASNLAFGPLHF. The CDR3, as DNA: TGTGCCAGCAATTTAGCTTTCGGTCCCCTCCACTTT.

The V and J genes are TRBV7-9 and TRBJ1-2; perhaps TRBD1 as D (5 bases). The V end was cut by 5 bases, the J end by 8 bases, with 30 bases between. The CDR3 extends over 18 amino acids. Germline V gene data show CDR1 as SEHNR and CDR2 as FQNEAQ (reference sequence). In DNA, the CDR3 is TGTGCCAGCAGCGGACGTGGAGGGGAGGCCGTACGTTTTGAAGGCTACACCTTC. It specifies CASSGRGGEAVRFEGYTF.

This clonotype was picked up a small number of times. An end of the junction differs from the germline gene, which may be a read error. The J gene is TRBJ2-5, the V gene TRBV7-9; 7 nucleotides align to TRBD1. The CDR3 sequence is 14 residues long. Germline V CDR1 and CDR2: SEHNR, FQNEAQ (reference sequence). CDR3 residues: CASSSTGTKETQYF. The CDR3 DNA follows: TGCGCCAGCAGCTCGACAGGGACCAAAGAGACCCAGTACTTC.

The V and J genes are TRBV10-2 and TRBJ2-5; TRBD2 is a possible D gene (5 bases). This CDR3 region has 15 residues. V was shortened by 10 bases and J by 2 bases, with 20 bases between the two germline ends. In germline, CDR1 is WSHSY, CDR2 SAAADI. The CDR3 sequence: CATTRERQTQETQYF. CDR3 nucleotides: TGCGCCACTACGAGGGAGCGGCAGACACAAGAGACCCAGTACTTC.

The chain employs TRBV7-9 and TRBJ2-7, with D possibly matching TRBD2 (5 bases). The germline CDR1 and CDR2 sequences are SEHNR and FQNEAQ (reference sequence). This CDR3 contains 14 residues. The V end lost 8 bases, the J end lost 5 bases, and 19 bases lay between the germline ends. The CDR3 DNA is TGTGCCAGCGGACCAATCGGGGTGAGGAACGAGCAGTACTTC. Protein: CASGPIGVRNEQYF.

The genes are TRBV20-1 and TRBJ1-1; D might be TRBD1 (6 bases). Germline V lookup: CDR1 DFQATT, CDR2 SNEGSKA (reference sequence). Between the trimmed V and J ends, which lost 7 bases and 2 bases, there was a span of 14 bases. The CDR3 has 13 amino acids. For the CDR3, the DNA is TGCAGTGTTATCGGGGGCGGAAACACTGAAGCTTTCTTT. Encoded protein: CSVIGGGNTEAFF.

J is TRBJ1-2 and V is TRBV6-5; no clear D. The V gene lost 7 bases and the J gene lost 8 bases, with 17 bases spanning the gap. Germline CDR1 reads MNHEY; CDR2 reads SVGAGI. The CDR3 is made up of 13 amino acids. The chain's CDR3 is CASNADSLKGYTF. CDR3 nucleotides: TGTGCCAGCAACGCCGATTCCTTAAAAGGCTACACCTTC.

This clonotype has just one count. This chain uses TRBV30 with TRBJ2-3; D might be TRBD2 (6 bases). V lost 3 bases to trimming and J lost 5 bases, with 15 bases between them. Germline CDR1 and CDR2: GTSNPN and SVGIG (reference sequence). The CDR3 extends over 14 amino acids. The CDR3 reads CAWRVDGGVDTQYF. In DNA, the CDR3 is TGTGCCTGGAGGGTAGACGGAGGGGTAGATACGCAGTATTTT.

The table lists this clonotype with many counts. The chain recombines TRBV7-2 with TRBJ2-7, with TRBD1 as a possible D gene (6 bases). This CDR3 has 17 amino acids. Germline V gene lookup returns CDR1 SGHTA and CDR2 FQGNSA. V lost 5 bases to trimming and J lost 3 bases, with 23 bases between them. CDR3 DNA sequence: TGTGCCAGCAGCCGCCCCTTTTCGCGACAGGATCTCTACGAGCAGTACTTC. The encoded protein is CASSRPFSRQDLYEQYF.

This clonotype was seen at least ten times. Relative to the germline gene, one junction end is altered; a read error may explain this. This sequence joins TRBV20-1 and TRBJ2-7; 7 bases fit TRBD2. Germline values: CDR1 DFQATT, CDR2 SNEGSKA (reference sequence). CDR3 length: 11 residues. Here the CDR3 DNA reads TGCAGCGCTAGCGGTTCCTACGAGCAGTACTTC. This encodes CSASGSYEQYF.

This chain links TRBV12-3 or TRBV12-4 with TRBJ2-7, with 8 bases lining up with TRBD1. V was pared by 7 bases and J by 5 bases, with 7 bases of the junction left unmatched. The CDR3 length is 13 residues. The CDR3: CASKGQVRNEQYF. DNA for the CDR3: TGTGCCAGCAAGGGACAGGTACGGAACGAGCAGTACTTC.

This clonotype appeared a few times. The J gene is TRBJ1-1, the V gene TRBV15; D call uncertain. The CDR3 runs to 14 residues. Germline V gene sequence: CDR1 LNHNV, CDR2 YYDKDF (reference sequence). V gave up 2 bases and J gave up 1 base, with 8 bases separating them. CDR3 in DNA: TGTGCCACCAGCAGACTTTTGGGGAACACTGAAGCTTTCTTT. This codes for CATSRLLGNTEAFF.

In its sample, this clonotype was seen a few times. This chain connects TRBV3-1 to TRBJ1-3; unclear D gene. Trimming took off 4 bases at V and 3 bases at J, with 7 bases between the two ends. The CDR3 sequence is 13 residues long. Germline CDR1 reads LGHDT; CDR2 reads YNNKEL (reference sequence). CDR3 DNA: TGTGCCAGCAGCCCCTCCCTTGGAAACACCATATATTTT. This gives the protein CASSPSLGNTIYF. The full variable domain, its missing parts supplied by reference TRBV3-1 and TRBJ1-3, is DTAVSQTPKYLVTQMGNDKSIKCEQNLGHDTMYWYKQDSKKFLKIMFSYNNKELIINETVPNRFSPKSPDKAHLNLHINSLELGDSAVYFCASSPSLGNTIYFGEGSWLTVV.

The sample holds one count of this clonotype. V usage is TRBV6-5 and J usage is TRBJ1-1; no clear D. V lost 8 bases to trimming and J lost 2 bases, with 15 bases between them. The CDR3 length is 14 residues. The germline CDR1 and CDR2 sequences are MNHEY and SVGAGI. CDR3 coding DNA: TGTGCCAGCCACCGGACCACCACAAACACTGAAGCTTTCTTT. Amino acids: CASHRTTTNTEAFF.

The table lists this clonotype with many counts. The rearrangement joins TRBV2 to TRBJ2-2, with D possibly matching TRBD1 (6 bases). Germline CDR1 SNHLY, CDR2 FYNNEI. CDR3 length: 14 amino acids. Trimming pared 5 bases from V and 5 bases from J, leaving 12 bases between. This CDR3 is CASSSGTRTGELFF. In DNA, the CDR3 is TGTGCCAGCAGTTCCGGGACAAGAACCGGGGAGCTGTTTTTT.

This clonotype was observed at least ten times. The genes are TRBV29-1 and TRBJ2-5; 10 nucleotides match TRBD1. This CDR3 is built from 13 residues. V gave up 8 bases and J gave up 2 bases; unmatched junction bases: 5. Germline V lookup: CDR1 SQVTM, CDR2 ANQGSEA. CDR3 nucleotides: TGCAGCTCCGGACAGGGGGGTCAAGAGACCCAGTACTTC. It yields the protein CSSGQGGQETQYF.

The chain uses TRBV20-1 and TRBJ1-2; D remains ambiguous. The CDR3 has 13 residues. CDR1 and CDR2 (germline): DFQATT, SNEGSKA (reference sequence). V gave up 2 bases and J gave up 4 bases, with 11 bases separating them. The CDR3 spells CSARQSSPYGYTF. CDR3 coding DNA: TGCAGTGCTAGACAGAGCTCCCCCTATGGCTACACCTTC.